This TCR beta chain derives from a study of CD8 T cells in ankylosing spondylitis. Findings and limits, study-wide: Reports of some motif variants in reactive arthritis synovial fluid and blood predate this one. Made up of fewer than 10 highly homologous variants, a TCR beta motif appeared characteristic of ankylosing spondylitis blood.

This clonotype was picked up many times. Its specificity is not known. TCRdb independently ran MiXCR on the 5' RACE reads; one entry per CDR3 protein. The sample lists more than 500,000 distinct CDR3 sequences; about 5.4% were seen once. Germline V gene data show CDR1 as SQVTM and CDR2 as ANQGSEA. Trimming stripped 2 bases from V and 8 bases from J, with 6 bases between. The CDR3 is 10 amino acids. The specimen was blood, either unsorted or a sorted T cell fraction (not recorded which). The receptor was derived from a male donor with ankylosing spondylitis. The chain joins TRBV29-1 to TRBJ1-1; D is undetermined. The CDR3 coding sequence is TGCAGCGTTGAATTGCCAGAAGCTTTCTTT. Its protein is CSVELPEAFF. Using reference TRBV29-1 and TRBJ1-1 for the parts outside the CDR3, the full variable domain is SAVISQKPSRDICQRGTSLTIQCQVDSQVTMMFWYRQQPGQSLTLIATANQGSEATYESGFVIDKFPISRPNLTFSTLTVSNMSPEDSSIYLCSVELPEAFFGQGTRLTVV.